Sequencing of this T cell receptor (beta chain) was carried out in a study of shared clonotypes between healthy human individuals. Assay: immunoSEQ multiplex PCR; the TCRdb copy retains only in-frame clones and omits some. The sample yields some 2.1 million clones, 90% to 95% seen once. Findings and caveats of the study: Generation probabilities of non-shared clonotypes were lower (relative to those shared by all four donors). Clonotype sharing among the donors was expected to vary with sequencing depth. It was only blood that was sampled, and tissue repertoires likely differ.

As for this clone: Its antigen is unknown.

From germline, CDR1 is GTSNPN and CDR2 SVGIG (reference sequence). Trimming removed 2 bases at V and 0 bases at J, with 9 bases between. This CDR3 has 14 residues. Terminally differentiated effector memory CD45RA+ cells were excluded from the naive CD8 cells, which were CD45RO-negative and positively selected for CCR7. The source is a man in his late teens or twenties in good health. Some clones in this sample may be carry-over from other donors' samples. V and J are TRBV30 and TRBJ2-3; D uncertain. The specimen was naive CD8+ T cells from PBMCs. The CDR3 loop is CAWSWASSTDTQYF. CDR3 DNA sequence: TGTGCCTGGAGTTGGGCCTCTAGCACAGATACGCAGTATTTT. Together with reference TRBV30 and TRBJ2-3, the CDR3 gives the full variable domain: SQTIHQWPATLVQPVGSPLSLECTVEGTSNPNLYWYRQAAGRGLQLLFYSVGIGQISSEVPQNLSASRPQDRQFILSSKKLLLSDSGFYLCAWSWASSTDTQYFGPGTRLTVL.